These 12 T cell receptor beta chains were sequenced from one sample in a study of shared clonotypes between healthy human individuals. TCRdb's table, derived via immunoSEQ multiplex PCR, lists solely in-frame clones and lacks some. The sample lists about 2 million clones; approximately 95% were seen once. Naive CD8 populations comprised CD45RO-negative cells positively selected for CCR7, excluding terminally differentiated effector memory CD45RA+ cells. The sequenced material came from naive CD8+ T cells sorted from blood. The receptor set was obtained from a man between 18 and 35 years old in good health.

The chain links TRBV19 to TRBJ1-3; maybe TRBD1 (5 bases). CDR3 length equals 17 residues. The germline gives CDR1 LNHDA, CDR2 SQIVND (reference sequence). V was pared by 1 base and J by 1 base, with 14 bases between. This CDR3 reads CASSIVGQTVSGNTIYF. The CDR3 bases are TGTGCCAGTAGTATAGTAGGTCAGACAGTTTCTGGAAACACCATATATTTT.

This clone has more than one count but fewer than ten. Other DNA sequences in this sample translate to the same CDR3. J is TRBJ2-7 and V is TRBV11-2; D is ambiguous. This CDR3 is 12 amino acids long. CDR1 and CDR2 (germline): SGHAT, FQNNGV. The germline V and J ends were trimmed by 2 bases and 0 bases, with 2 bases remaining between them. CDR3 in DNA: TGTGCCAGCAGCTTAAGCTCCTACGAGCAGTACTTC. Amino acid sequence: CASSLSSYEQYF.

This clone was seen once. The chain has TRBV7-9 and TRBJ1-1; D ambiguous. Trimming pared 4 bases from V and 6 bases from J, leaving 9 bases between. Per germline, CDR1 SEHNR and CDR2 FQNEAQ (reference sequence). The CDR3 loop spans 12 amino acids. CDR3 nucleotide sequence: TGTGCCAGCAGCTCCAGTCGGGCTGAAGCTTTCTTT. The encoded protein is CASSSSRAEAFF.

About this clone itself: The same CDR3 can be traced to other DNA sequences in this sample. The chain recombines TRBV18 with TRBJ2-7; possibly TRBD2 for D (5 bases). The CDR3 covers 14 residues. Germline-derived CDR1 and CDR2 are KGHSH and LQKENI. V was trimmed by 3 bases and J by 0 bases, leaving 9 bases between them. This CDR3 is CASSPVAGSYEQYF. The CDR3, as DNA: TGTGCCAGCTCACCCGTGGCGGGCTCCTACGAGCAGTACTTC.

The rearrangement joins TRBV4-1 to TRBJ2-7; 7 positions agree with TRBD1. Germline V gene lookup returns CDR1 MGHRA and CDR2 YSYEKL. Trimming at V came to 4 bases and at J to 1 base, leaving 7 bases not matched to a gene. The CDR3 loop spans 15 amino acids. The CDR3 spells CASSRGQSLSYEQYF. CDR3 bases: TGCGCCAGCAGCCGGGGACAGTCGCTTTCCTACGAGCAGTACTTC.

The chain links TRBV5-4 to TRBJ2-2; the D gene is possibly TRBD2 (5 bases). The CDR3 sequence is 17 residues long. Germline V CDR1 and CDR2: SGHNT, YYREEE (reference sequence). V lost 3 bases and J lost 4, with 19 bases in between. The CDR3 region is CASSYGDRGVSTGELFF. CDR3 DNA: TGTGCCAGCAGCTATGGAGACCGGGGAGTGAGCACCGGGGAGCTGTTTTTT.

The chain couples TRBV6-5 to TRBJ2-7, with D perhaps TRBD1 (8 bases). The germline V gene encodes CDR1 MNHEY and CDR2 SVGAGI. This CDR3 spans 12 amino acids. Trimming took 9 bases from V and 4 from J, leaving 13 bases between them. The CDR3: CASTGGAYEQYF. In nucleotides, the CDR3 is TGTGCCAGTACAGGGGGGGCTTACGAGCAGTACTTC.

The chain links TRBV28 to TRBJ1-1; TRBD1 might be the D (5 bases). Germline CDR1 is MDHEN and CDR2 is SYDVKM. With 6 bases removed from V and 0 bases from J, the gap between germline ends came to 14 bases. The length of the CDR3 is 15 residues. CDR3 nucleotides: TGTGCCAGCAGGGGGGGGACCCATTTGAACACTGAAGCTTTCTTT. Its translation is CASRGGTHLNTEAFF.

This clone has only one observation. V gene TRBV5-8 combines with J gene TRBJ2-7, with 10 bases matching TRBD1. Germline V lookup: CDR1 SGHTS, CDR2 YDEGEE. CDR3 size: 11 residues. The CDR3 protein is CASSPGTGARV. CDR3 nucleotide sequence: TGTGCCAGCAGCCCGGGGACAGGGGCGCGAGTC.

This chain joins TRBV6-1 and TRBJ1-2; 7 bases line up with TRBD1. Per germline, CDR1 MNHNS and CDR2 SASEGT. Trimming removed 1 base from V and 1 base from J; junction bases left unmatched: 3. There are 15 residues in the CDR3. The CDR3 nucleotides read TGTGCCAGCAGTGAAGGGACAGGTGTTAACTATGGCTACACCTTC. Translation: CASSEGTGVNYGYTF.

A single count supports this clone. The V gene is TRBV19, the J gene TRBJ2-2; 8 nucleotides match TRBD1. This CDR3 contains 14 residues. From germline, CDR1 is LNHDA and CDR2 SQIVND (reference sequence). V lost 6 bases to trimming and J lost 4 bases; unmatched junction nucleotides: 4. CDR3: CASRDRALTGELFF. The CDR3 DNA is TGTGCCAGTAGGGACAGGGCCCTCACCGGGGAGCTGTTTTTT. The whole variable domain, filled in from reference TRBV19 and TRBJ2-2, reads DGGITQSPKYLFRKEGQNVTLSCEQNLNHDAMYWYRQDPGQGLRLIYYSQIVNDFQKGDIAEGYSVSREKKESFPLTVTSAQKNPTAFYLCASRDRALTGELFFGEGSRLTVL.

The V gene is TRBV7-2, the J gene TRBJ1-2; D gene ambiguous. Between the trimmed V and J ends, which lost 1 base and 6 bases, there was a span of 12 bases. This CDR3 region has 14 residues. Germline V gene lookup returns CDR1 SGHTA and CDR2 FQGNSA. CDR3 residues: CASSLVLVGDGYTF. CDR3 coding DNA: TGTGCCAGCAGCTTAGTTTTGGTCGGAGATGGCTACACCTTC.